The 21 T cell receptor beta chains reported below all come from one sample, sequenced in a study of T cells in women clearing cervical HPV infection. The data were produced by immunoSEQ multiplex PCR, yet TCRdb's version contains in-frame clones alone and is incomplete. Its clone listing holds 40,000 or so clones. The sequenced material came from blood buffy coat. The receptors originated from a woman aged 18-70 years with a cervical HPV16 infection that either progressed to CIN3+ or cleared (not recorded which).

About this clone: The CDR3 end falls 3 residues outside the read, so it is completed with the germline J gene. The chain carries TRBV12-3 or TRBV12-4 and TRBJ2-5; 9 nucleotides agree with TRBD1. J gave up 6 bases and V 3 bases, and 8 bases lay outside the gene matches. The CDR3 contains 15 residues. The CDR3 reads CASSLRTGGMKTQYF. CDR3 DNA (partial): TGTGCCAGCAGTTTGCGCACAGGGGGCATGAAGACC.

As concerns this clone: The read terminates 3 residues before the CDR3 end, so the remaining end is supplied by the germline J gene. The V and J genes are TRBV7-2 and TRBJ2-7, with TRBD1 matching 10 bases. Looked up from germline, CDR1 is SGHTA and CDR2 is FQGNSA. The CDR3 has 15 amino acids. J gave up 2 bases and V 4 bases, and 5 bases lay outside the gene matches. Incomplete CDR3 DNA: TGTGCCAGCAGCTCCCGGACAGGGGGAACCTACGAG. Protein: CASSSRTGGTYE. The full CDR3 is CASSSRTGGTYEQYF.

Notes on this clone: Read sequence stops 3 residues before the CDR3 end, and the germline J gene provides the missing end. The chain has TRBV29-1 and TRBJ2-1; no firm D call. The CDR3 sequence is 12 residues long. Trimming removed 4 bases from V and 8 bases from J, with 12 bases in between. Germline V gene data show CDR1 as SQVTM and CDR2 as ANQGSEA. CDR3 DNA, as far as it was read: TGCAGCGTTGTCCCTGTGAGGCATGAG. Translation: CSVVPVRHE. The whole CDR3 protein reads CSVVPVRHEQFF.

In the case of this clone: The read halts 3 residues ahead of the CDR3 end, with the missing end drawn from the germline J gene. The rearrangement links TRBV28 to TRBJ2-5, with D perhaps matching TRBD1 (5 bases). Germline V gene sequence: CDR1 MDHEN, CDR2 SYDVKM. This CDR3 spans 16 amino acids. V gave up 4 bases and J gave up 3 bases, with 18 bases separating them. The CDR3 bases that were read are TGTGCCAGCAGTTACCGGCAGGGTGGAAGAGAAGAGACC. Translation: CASSYRQGGREET. The whole CDR3 sequence reads CASSYRQGGREETQYF. The variable domain in full, completed from reference TRBV28 and TRBJ2-5, reads DVKVTQSSRYLVKRTGEKVFLECVQDMDHENMFWYRQDPGLGLRLIYFSYDVKMKEKGDIPEGYSVSREKKERFSLILESASTNQTSMYLCASSYRQGGREETQYFGPGTRLLVL.

To note about this clone: The read ends 3 residues shy of where the CDR3 ends; the end is completed using the germline J gene. The chain links TRBV18 to TRBJ1-1; 7 bases map to TRBD1. This CDR3 spans 13 amino acids. Germline V lookup: CDR1 KGHSH, CDR2 LQKENI. CDR3 bases read: TGTGCCAGCTCACCGGGACAGCTAAGGGAA. Amino acids: CASSPGQLRE. The complete CDR3 sequence is CASSPGQLREAFF. Full variable domain (missing parts from reference TRBV18 and TRBJ1-1): NAGVMQNPRHLVRRRGQEARLRCSPMKGHSHVYWYRQLPEEGLKFMVYLQKENIIDESGMPKERFSAEFPKEGPSILRIQQVVRGDSAAYFCASSPGQLREAFFGQGTRLTVV.

A word on this clone: The read stops 3 residues short of the end of the CDR3; the missing end is completed from the germline J gene. The rearrangement links TRBV6-2 or TRBV6-3 to TRBJ1-1; 8 bases agree with TRBD1. Germline CDR1 is MNHEY and CDR2 is SVGEGT. V lost 7 bases, J lost 5 bases, and 15 bases stayed unmatched. The CDR3 loop spans 16 amino acids. CDR3 bases read: TGTGCCAGCACCTACGGACAGGGAGATCTTCGGACTGAA. This gives the protein CASTYGQGDLRTE. In full, the CDR3 reads CASTYGQGDLRTEAFF.

Details on this clone: Sequencing ends 3 residues short of the CDR3 end; the germline J gene provides the rest. The chain uses TRBV25-1 and TRBJ2-1; 8 positions agree with TRBD1. V lost 3 bases to trimming and J lost 7 bases; unmatched junction nucleotides: 5. Germline assignment: CDR1 MGHDK and CDR2 SYGVNS. There are 14 residues in the CDR3. CDR3 sequence: CASSDPRTGNEQFF. CDR3 DNA (partial): TGTGCCAGCAGTGATCCCCGGACAGGGAATGAG.

As for this clone: Read sequence stops 3 residues before the CDR3 end, and the germline J gene provides the missing end. The genes are TRBV7-3 and TRBJ2-2, with a weak D call TRBD1 (6 bases). The V end lost 10 bases, the J end lost 0 bases, and 9 bases lay between the germline ends. The germline CDR1 and CDR2 sequences are SGHTA and FQGTGA. This CDR3 spans 13 amino acids. The covered CDR3 bases are TGTGCCACCAGGGACACGAACACCGGGGAG. This encodes CATRDTNTGE. The full CDR3 is CATRDTNTGELFF.

With respect to this clone: Read coverage stops 3 residues before the CDR3 terminus; the germline J gene supplies the remainder. The chain couples TRBV6-1 to TRBJ1-2; D gene unclear. V shed 4 bases and J shed 4 bases, with 19 bases lying between them. The germline CDR1 and CDR2 sequences are MNHNS and SASEGT. The CDR3 is 16 residues long. The CDR3 protein is CASSAQRRGGGYGYTF. The part of the CDR3 DNA that was read is TGTGCCAGCAGTGCCCAAAGGCGAGGAGGCGGCTATGGC.

The sequenced CDR3 bases are TGTGCCAGTAGTACGACTCACAGTGGGGGCTACAGGGACGAC. It translates to CASSTTHSGGYRDD. In full, the CDR3 is CASSTTHSGGYRDDYTF. The chain uses TRBV19 and TRBJ1-2, with D maybe TRBD1 (6 bases). The read terminates 3 residues before the CDR3 end, so the remaining end is supplied by the germline J gene. The germline V gene has CDR1 LNHDA and CDR2 SQIVND (reference sequence). This CDR3 contains 17 residues.

With regard to this clone: The germline gene is not matched at one end of the junction; a read error may be the cause. From the germline J gene comes the end of the CDR3, since the read stops 3 residues before it. Distinct nucleotide sequences in the sample also encode this CDR3. V and J are TRBV30 and TRBJ1-3; D call uncertain. CDR1 GTSNPN and CDR2 SVGIG come from the germline V gene (reference sequence). This CDR3 spans 13 amino acids. The CDR3 DNA, read in part, is TGTGCCTGGAGTGGTAACAGTGGAAACACA. Protein: CAWSGNSGNT. Given in full, the CDR3 is CAWSGNSGNTIYF.

As to this clone: The read terminates 3 residues ahead of where the CDR3 ends, so the germline J gene completes it. The chain is built from TRBV5-4 and TRBJ2-1, with a weak D call TRBD2 (6 bases). Germline CDR1 is SGHNT and CDR2 is YYREEE (reference sequence). Trimming removed 5 bases from V and 0 bases from J, with 15 bases in between. The CDR3 length is 16 residues. CDR3 in amino acids: CASRSHPSDSYNEQFF. The sequenced part of the CDR3 DNA is TGTGCCAGCAGATCCCACCCTAGCGACTCCTACAATGAG. The variable domain in full, completed from reference TRBV5-4 and TRBJ2-1, reads ETGVTQSPTHLIKTRGQQVTLRCSSQSGHNTVSWYQQALGQGPQFIFQYYREEENGRGNFPPRFSGLQFPNYSSELNVNALELDDSALYLCASRSHPSDSYNEQFFGPGTRLTVL.

In the case of this clone: A read error may account for a junction end that differs from germline. From the germline J gene comes the end of the CDR3, since the read stops 3 residues before it. The same CDR3 also results from other DNA sequences found in this sample. The chain joins TRBV7-9 to TRBJ1-3; 9 bases map to TRBD1. The CDR3 sequence is 15 residues long. Germline V gene data show CDR1 as SEHNR and CDR2 as FQNEAQ (reference sequence). CDR3 protein: CASSKQGASGNTIYF. The CDR3 DNA, read in part, is TGTGCCAGCTCTAAACAGGGGGCCTCTGGAAACACG.

Worth noting for this clone: The CDR3 end is not reached by the read, which stops 3 residues before it; the germline J gene fills it in. The chain links TRBV6-2 or TRBV6-3 to TRBJ2-5; D is possibly TRBD2 (6 bases). V lost 2 bases, J lost 5 bases, and 15 bases lay in between. Germline V gene sequence: CDR1 MNHEY, CDR2 SVGEGT. The CDR3 sequence is 15 residues long. CDR3 bases read: TGTGCCAGCAGTTACGGAGGCACTAGCACGGAGACC. It yields the protein CASSYGGTSTET. The entire CDR3 reads CASSYGGTSTETQYF.

Comment on this clone: Read data end 3 residues before the CDR3 end; the end is taken from the germline J gene. The chain is built from TRBV4-1 and TRBJ2-2; 10 nucleotides line up with TRBD2. The V gene end was trimmed by 5 bases and the J gene end by 4 bases; junction bases not matched to a gene: 10. CDR1 and CDR2 from the germline V gene are MGHRA and YSYEKL. The CDR3 has 17 residues. CDR3 bases read: TGCGCCAGCAGCAAGGCTAGCGGGAGTTCGAGCACCGGGGAG. This translates into CASSKASGSSSTGE. The full-length CDR3 reads as CASSKASGSSSTGELFF.

Notes on this clone: Read data end 3 residues before the CDR3 end; the end is taken from the germline J gene. The chain joins TRBV5-5 to TRBJ1-4; TRBD1 is a possible D gene (6 bases). Germline CDR1 and CDR2: SGHKS and YYEKEE (reference sequence). This CDR3 is built from 14 residues. This CDR3 is CASSGDTGANVLFF. The DNA read from the CDR3 is TGTGCCAGCAGCGGGGACACTGGGGCCAACGTA.

Points on this clone: The read ends 3 residues before the CDR3 terminus; that terminus is restored from the germline J gene. The chain has TRBV19 and TRBJ1-6; the D gene is possibly TRBD1 (5 bases). V dropped 8 bases and J dropped 9 bases, with 14 bases sitting between them. CDR1 is LNHDA, CDR2 SQIVND, per germline (reference sequence). The CDR3 consists of 13 residues. The CDR3 protein is CASHDGGSSPLHF. The CDR3 bases that were read are TGTGCCAGTCACGACGGGGGAAGTTCACCC.

Comments on this clone: The read finishes 3 residues shy of the CDR3 end, and the germline J gene is used to complete it. The chain joins TRBV10-3 to TRBJ2-4; 10 bases are a match to TRBD1. There are 18 residues in the CDR3. The germline CDR1 and CDR2 sequences are ENHRY and SYGVKD. V shed 3 bases and J 1 base; nucleotides not matched to a gene: 9. CDR3 region: CAISDPLTGGNAKNIQYF. The part of the CDR3 DNA that was read is TGTGCCATCAGTGACCCCCTGACAGGGGGCAATGCCAAAAACATT.

For this clone: The read terminates 3 residues ahead of where the CDR3 ends, so the germline J gene completes it. The chain has TRBV2 and TRBJ2-2; no clear D. Germline V gives CDR1 SNHLY, CDR2 FYNNEI. There are 14 residues in the CDR3. V dropped 6 bases and J dropped 1 base, with 9 bases sitting between them. CDR3 loop: CASRTRQNTGELFF. The covered CDR3 bases are TGTGCCAGCAGGACCCGACAGAACACCGGGGAG.

A note on this clone: The read finishes 3 residues shy of the CDR3 end, and the germline J gene is used to complete it. The V and J genes are TRBV18 and TRBJ2-3; no clear D. CDR3 length equals 13 residues. Germline CDR1 is KGHSH and CDR2 is LQKENI. The DNA read from the CDR3 is TGTGCCAGCTCACCCGCGGTCGGAGAGACG. Protein product: CASSPAVGET. The whole CDR3 reads CASSPAVGETQYF.

Of note for this clone: With the read ending 3 residues before the CDR3 end, the germline J gene is used to fill in that end. The chain is built from TRBV12-3 or TRBV12-4 and TRBJ2-2; 8 bases fit TRBD1. The J segment lost 4 bases and the V segment lost 9 bases, leaving 16 bases of the junction unmatched. There are 17 residues in the CDR3. The CDR3: CASNDLNQGAGTGELFF. The covered CDR3 bases are TGTGCCAGTAACGATCTCAACCAGGGGGCGGGCACCGGGGAG.